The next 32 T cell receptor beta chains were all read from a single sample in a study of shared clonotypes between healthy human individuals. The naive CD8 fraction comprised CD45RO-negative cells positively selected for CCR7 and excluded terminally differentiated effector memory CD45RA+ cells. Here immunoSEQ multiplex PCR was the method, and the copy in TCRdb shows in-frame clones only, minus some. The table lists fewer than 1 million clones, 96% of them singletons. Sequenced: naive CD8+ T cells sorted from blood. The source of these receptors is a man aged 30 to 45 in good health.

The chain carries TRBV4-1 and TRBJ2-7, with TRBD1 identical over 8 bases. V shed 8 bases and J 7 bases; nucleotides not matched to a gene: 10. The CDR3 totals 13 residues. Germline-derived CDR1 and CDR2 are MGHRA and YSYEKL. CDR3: CASGTGGYREQYF. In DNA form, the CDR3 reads TGCGCCAGCGGGACAGGAGGATATCGTGAGCAGTACTTC.

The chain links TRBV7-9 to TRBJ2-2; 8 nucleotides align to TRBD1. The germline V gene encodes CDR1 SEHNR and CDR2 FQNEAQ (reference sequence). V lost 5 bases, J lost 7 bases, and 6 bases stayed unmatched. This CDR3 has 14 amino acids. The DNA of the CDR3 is TGTGCCAGCAGCCCGACAGGGGTAGGCGGGGAGCTGTTTTTT. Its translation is CASSPTGVGGELFF.

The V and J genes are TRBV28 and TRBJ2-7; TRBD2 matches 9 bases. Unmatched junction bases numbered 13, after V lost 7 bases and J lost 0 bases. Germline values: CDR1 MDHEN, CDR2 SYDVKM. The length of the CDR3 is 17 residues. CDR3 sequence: CASNLAISSGASYEQYF. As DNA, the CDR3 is TGTGCCAGCAACTTAGCAATATCTAGCGGGGCCTCCTACGAGCAGTACTTC.

CDR3 coding DNA: TGTGCCAGCAGCTTGGTTTTTTCGACAGGGGTTTTTCAGCCCCAGCATTTT. Translating gives CASSLVFSTGVFQPQHF. The rearrangement joins TRBV11-3 to TRBJ1-5, with 8 bases that match TRBD1. With 3 bases clipped from V and 6 bases from J, the junction kept 13 bases outside the gene matches. This CDR3 spans 17 amino acids. Germline V gene sequence: CDR1 SGHNT, CDR2 YENEEA.

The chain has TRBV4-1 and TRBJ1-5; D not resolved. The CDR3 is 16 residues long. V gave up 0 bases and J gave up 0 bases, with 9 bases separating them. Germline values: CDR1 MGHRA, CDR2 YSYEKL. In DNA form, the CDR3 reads TGCGCCAGCAGCCAAGATAAGGGTTATAGCAATCAGCCCCAGCATTTT. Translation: CASSQDKGYSNQPQHF.

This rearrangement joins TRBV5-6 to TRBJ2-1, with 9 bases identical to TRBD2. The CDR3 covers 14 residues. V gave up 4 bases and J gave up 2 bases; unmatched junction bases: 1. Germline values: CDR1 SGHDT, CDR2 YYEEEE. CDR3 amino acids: CASSEREAYNEQFF. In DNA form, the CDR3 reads TGTGCCAGCAGCGAGCGGGAGGCCTACAATGAGCAGTTCTTC.

CDR3 sequence: CASSLYGTSGDTQYF. The DNA of the CDR3 is TGTGCCAGCAGCCTCTACGGGACTAGCGGAGATACGCAGTATTTT. The V gene is TRBV11-3, the J gene TRBJ2-3; 11 nucleotides agree with TRBD2. Germline V gene lookup returns CDR1 SGHNT and CDR2 YENEEA. The CDR3 is 15 residues long. The junction had 6 bases not matched to a gene; V was cut back by 5 bases and J by 5 bases. The complete variable domain, with remaining parts taken from reference TRBV11-3 and TRBJ2-3, reads EAGVVQSPRYKIIEKKQPVAFWCNPISGHNTLYWYLQNLGQGPELLIRYENEEAVDDSQLPKDRFSAERLKGVDSTLKIQPAELGDSAVYLCASSLYGTSGDTQYFGPGTRLTVL.

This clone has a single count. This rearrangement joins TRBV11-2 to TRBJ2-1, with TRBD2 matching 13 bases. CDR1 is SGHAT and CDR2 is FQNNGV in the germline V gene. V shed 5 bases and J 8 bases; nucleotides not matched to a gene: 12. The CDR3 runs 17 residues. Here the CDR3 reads CASSLGTSGVSEDEQFF. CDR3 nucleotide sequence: TGTGCCAGCAGCCTCGGGACTAGCGGGGTCTCCGAGGATGAGCAGTTCTTC.

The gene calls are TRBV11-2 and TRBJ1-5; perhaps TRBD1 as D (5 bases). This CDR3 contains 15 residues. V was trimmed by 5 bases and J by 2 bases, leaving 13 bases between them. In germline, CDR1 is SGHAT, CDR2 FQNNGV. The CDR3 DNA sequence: TGTGCCAGCAGCGTTGGGGGGGTTGGCAATCAGCCCCAGCATTTT. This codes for CASSVGGVGNQPQHF. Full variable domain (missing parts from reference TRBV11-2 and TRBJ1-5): EAGVAQSPRYKIIEKRQSVAFWCNPISGHATLYWYQQILGQGPKLLIQFQNNGVVDDSQLPKDRFSAERLKGVDSTLKIQPAKLEDSAVYLCASSVGGVGNQPQHFGDGTRLSIL.

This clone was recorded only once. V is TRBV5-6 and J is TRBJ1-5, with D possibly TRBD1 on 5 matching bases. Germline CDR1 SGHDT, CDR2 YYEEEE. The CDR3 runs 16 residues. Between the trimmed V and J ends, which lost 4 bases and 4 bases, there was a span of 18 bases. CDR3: CASSKNSVRANQPQHF. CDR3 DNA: TGTGCCAGCAGCAAAAACAGCGTCAGGGCGAATCAGCCCCAGCATTTT.

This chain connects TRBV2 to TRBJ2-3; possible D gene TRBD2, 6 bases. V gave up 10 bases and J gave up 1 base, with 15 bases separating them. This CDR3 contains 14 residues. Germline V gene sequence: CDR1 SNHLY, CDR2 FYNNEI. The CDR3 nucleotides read TGTGCCAACGTCCGGGGGACTCGCACAGATACGCAGTATTTT. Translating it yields CANVRGTRTDTQYF.

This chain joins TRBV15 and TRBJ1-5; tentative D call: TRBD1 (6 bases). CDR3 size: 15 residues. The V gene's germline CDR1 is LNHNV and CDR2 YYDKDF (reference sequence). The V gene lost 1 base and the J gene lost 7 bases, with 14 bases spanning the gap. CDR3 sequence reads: CATSRVRTGSQPQHF. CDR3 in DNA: TGTGCCACCAGCAGAGTCCGTACAGGGAGCCAGCCCCAGCATTTT.

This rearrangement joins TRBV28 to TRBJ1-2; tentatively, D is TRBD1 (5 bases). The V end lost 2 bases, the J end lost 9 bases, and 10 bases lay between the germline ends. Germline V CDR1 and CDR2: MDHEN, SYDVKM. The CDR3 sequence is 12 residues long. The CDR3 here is CASSLGGVRYTF. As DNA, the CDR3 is TGTGCCAGCAGTTTAGGGGGGGTCCGCTACACCTTC.

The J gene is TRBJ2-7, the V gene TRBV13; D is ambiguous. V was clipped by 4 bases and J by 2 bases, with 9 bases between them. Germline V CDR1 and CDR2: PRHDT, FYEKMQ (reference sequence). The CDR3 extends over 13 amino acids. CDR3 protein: CASSSHVAYEQYF. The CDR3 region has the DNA TGTGCCAGCAGCTCCCACGTGGCCTACGAGCAGTACTTC.

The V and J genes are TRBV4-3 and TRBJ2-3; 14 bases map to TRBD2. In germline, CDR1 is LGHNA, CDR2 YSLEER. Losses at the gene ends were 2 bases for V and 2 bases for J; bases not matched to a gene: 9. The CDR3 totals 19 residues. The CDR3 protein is CASSQFSGLAGVDTDTQYF. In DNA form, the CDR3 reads TGCGCCAGCAGCCAATTCTCGGGACTAGCGGGAGTGGACACAGATACGCAGTATTTT.

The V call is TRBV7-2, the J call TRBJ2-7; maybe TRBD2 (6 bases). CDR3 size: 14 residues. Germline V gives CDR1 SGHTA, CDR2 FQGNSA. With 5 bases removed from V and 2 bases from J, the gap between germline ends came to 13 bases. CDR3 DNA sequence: TGTGCCAGCAGCGATACGGGAGCGGCCTACGAGCAGTACTTC. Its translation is CASSDTGAAYEQYF.

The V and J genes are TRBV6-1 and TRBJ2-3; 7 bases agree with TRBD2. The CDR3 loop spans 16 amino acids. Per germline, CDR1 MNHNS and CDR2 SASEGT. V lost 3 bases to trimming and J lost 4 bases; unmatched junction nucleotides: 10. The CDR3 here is CASSDRRGGSSDTQYF. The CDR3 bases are TGTGCCAGCAGTGACCGGCGGGGCGGGAGTTCAGATACGCAGTATTTT.

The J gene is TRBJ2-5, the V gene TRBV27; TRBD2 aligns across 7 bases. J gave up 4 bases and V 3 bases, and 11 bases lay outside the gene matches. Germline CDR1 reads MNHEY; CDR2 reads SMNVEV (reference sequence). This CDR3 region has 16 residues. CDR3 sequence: CASSFRSAGVLETQYF. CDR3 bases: TGTGCCAGCAGTTTTCGGAGTGCGGGAGTGCTAGAGACCCAGTACTTC.

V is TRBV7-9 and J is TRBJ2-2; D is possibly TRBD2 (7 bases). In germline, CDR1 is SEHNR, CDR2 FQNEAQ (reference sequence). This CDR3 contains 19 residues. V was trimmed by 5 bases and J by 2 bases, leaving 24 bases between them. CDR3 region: CASSGGAGQLTINTGELFF. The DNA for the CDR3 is TGTGCCAGCAGCGGGGGGGCTGGACAGTTGACGATTAACACCGGGGAGCTGTTTTTT.

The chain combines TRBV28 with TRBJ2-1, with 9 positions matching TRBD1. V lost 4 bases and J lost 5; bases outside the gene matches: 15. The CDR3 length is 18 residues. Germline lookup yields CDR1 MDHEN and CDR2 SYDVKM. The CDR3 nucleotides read TGTGCCAGCAGTTCGCCTCGGGACAGGGCCCAACAGGACAATGAGCAGTTCTTC. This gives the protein CASSSPRDRAQQDNEQFF.

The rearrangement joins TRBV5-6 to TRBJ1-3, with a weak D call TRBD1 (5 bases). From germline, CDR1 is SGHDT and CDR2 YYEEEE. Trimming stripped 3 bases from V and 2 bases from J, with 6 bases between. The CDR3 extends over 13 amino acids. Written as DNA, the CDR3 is TGTGCCAGCAGCTGGGGCGCTGGAAACACCATATATTTT. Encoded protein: CASSWGAGNTIYF. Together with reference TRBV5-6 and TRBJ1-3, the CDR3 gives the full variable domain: DAGVTQSPTHLIKTRGQQVTLRCSPKSGHDTVSWYQQALGQGPQFIFQYYEEEERQRGNFPDRFSGHQFPNYSSELNVNALLLGDSALYLCASSWGAGNTIYFGEGSWLTVV.

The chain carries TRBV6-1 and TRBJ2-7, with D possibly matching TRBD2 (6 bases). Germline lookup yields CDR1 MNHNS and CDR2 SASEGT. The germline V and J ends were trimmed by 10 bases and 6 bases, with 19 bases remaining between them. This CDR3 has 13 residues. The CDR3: CATLSGWGREQYF. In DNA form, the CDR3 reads TGTGCCACATTAAGCGGGTGGGGACGCGAGCAGTACTTC.

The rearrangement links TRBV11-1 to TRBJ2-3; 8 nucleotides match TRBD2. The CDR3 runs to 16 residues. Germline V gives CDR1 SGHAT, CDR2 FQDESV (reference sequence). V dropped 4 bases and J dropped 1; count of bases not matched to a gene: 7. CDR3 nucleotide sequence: TGTGCCAGCAGCTCAGCCCCGACTAGCGGCACAGATACGCAGTATTTT. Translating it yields CASSSAPTSGTDTQYF.

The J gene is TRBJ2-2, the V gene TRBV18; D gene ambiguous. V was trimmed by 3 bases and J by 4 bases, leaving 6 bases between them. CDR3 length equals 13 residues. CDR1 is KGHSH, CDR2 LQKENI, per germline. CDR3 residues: CASSPPATGELFF. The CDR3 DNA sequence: TGTGCCAGCTCACCTCCAGCCACCGGGGAGCTGTTTTTT.

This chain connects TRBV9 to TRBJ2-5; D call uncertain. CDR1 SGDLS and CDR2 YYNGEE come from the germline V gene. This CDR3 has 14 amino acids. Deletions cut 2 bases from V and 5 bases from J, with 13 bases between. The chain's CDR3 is CASSVARDGETQYF. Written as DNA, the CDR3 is TGTGCCAGCAGCGTTGCGAGAGACGGCGAGACCCAGTACTTC.

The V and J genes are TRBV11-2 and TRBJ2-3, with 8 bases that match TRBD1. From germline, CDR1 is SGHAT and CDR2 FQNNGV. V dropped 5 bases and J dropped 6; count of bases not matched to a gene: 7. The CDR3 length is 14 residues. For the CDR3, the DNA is TGTGCCAGCAGCCCTGGACAGGGTGCTGATACGCAGTATTTT. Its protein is CASSPGQGADTQYF.

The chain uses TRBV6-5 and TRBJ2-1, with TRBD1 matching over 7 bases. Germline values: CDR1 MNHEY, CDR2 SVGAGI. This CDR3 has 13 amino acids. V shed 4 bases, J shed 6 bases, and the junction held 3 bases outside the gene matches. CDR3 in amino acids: CASSLRGPNEQFF. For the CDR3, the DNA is TGTGCCAGCAGTTTGAGGGGGCCCAATGAGCAGTTCTTC.

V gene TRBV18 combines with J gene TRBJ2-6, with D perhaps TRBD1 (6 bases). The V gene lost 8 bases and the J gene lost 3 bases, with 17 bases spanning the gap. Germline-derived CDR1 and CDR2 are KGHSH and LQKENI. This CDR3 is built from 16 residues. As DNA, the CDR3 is TGTGCCAGCGCCACCCGTAGGGGGATTGGGGCCAACGTCCTGACTTTC. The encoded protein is CASATRRGIGANVLTF.

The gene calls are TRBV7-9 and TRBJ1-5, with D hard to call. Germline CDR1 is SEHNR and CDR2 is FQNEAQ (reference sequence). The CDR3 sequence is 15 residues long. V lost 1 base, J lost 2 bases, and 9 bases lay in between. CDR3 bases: TGTGCCAGCAGCTTAGGCCCCTCGGGCAATCAGCCCCAGCATTTT. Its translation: CASSLGPSGNQPQHF.

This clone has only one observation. The chain's CDR3 is CASSQLGSRGYEQYF. CDR3 coding DNA: TGTGCCAGCAGCCAACTTGGATCCCGGGGATACGAGCAGTACTTC. The chain links TRBV5-5 to TRBJ2-7; D may be TRBD2 (5 bases). The CDR3 has 15 residues. V lost 4 bases and J lost 4, with 18 bases in between. Germline CDR1 SGHKS, CDR2 YYEKEE (reference sequence).

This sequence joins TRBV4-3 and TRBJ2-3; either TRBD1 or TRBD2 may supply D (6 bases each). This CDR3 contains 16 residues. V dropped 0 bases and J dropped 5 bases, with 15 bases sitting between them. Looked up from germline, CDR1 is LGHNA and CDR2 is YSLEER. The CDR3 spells CASSQDLGGRIDTQYF. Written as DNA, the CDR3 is TGCGCCAGCAGCCAAGATCTAGGGGGGAGAATAGATACGCAGTATTTT.

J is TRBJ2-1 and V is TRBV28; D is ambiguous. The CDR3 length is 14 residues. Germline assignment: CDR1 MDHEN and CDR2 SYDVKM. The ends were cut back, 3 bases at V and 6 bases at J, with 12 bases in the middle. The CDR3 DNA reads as TGTGCCAGCAGTTTCCGCACCTTAGGCAATGAGCAGTTCTTC. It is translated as CASSFRTLGNEQFF. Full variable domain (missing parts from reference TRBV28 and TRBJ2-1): DVKVTQSSRYLVKRTGEKVFLECVQDMDHENMFWYRQDPGLGLRLIYFSYDVKMKEKGDIPEGYSVSREKKERFSLILESASTNQTSMYLCASSFRTLGNEQFFGPGTRLTVL.